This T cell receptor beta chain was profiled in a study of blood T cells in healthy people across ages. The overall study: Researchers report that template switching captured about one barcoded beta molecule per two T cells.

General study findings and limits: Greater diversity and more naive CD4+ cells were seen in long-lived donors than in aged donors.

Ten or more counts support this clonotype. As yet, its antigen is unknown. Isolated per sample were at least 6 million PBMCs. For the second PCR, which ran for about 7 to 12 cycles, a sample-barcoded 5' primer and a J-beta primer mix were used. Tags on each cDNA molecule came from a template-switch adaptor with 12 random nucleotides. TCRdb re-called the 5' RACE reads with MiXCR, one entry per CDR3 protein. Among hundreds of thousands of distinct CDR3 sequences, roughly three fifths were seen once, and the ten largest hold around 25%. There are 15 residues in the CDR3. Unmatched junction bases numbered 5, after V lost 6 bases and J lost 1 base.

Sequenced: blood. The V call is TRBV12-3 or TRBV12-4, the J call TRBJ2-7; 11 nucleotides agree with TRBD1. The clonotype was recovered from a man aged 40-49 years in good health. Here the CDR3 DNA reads TGTGCCAGCAGCCTCCGGGACAGGGGGTCCTACGAGCAGTACTTC. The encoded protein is CASSLRDRGSYEQYF.